One and the same sample provided the 6 T cell receptor beta chains below, sequenced in a study of cytomegalovirus exposure and HLA in healthy donors. Primers for the PCR totalled 60 Vbeta and 13 Jbeta. Some clones are missing from TCRdb's copy, which holds only in-frame ones; the method was immunoSEQ multiplex PCR. The table has about 180,000 clones, over 70% seen once. The sample consisted of PBMCs. Every receptor here comes from a man aged 35 to 55 in good health and CMV-seronegative.

V usage is TRBV27 and J usage is TRBJ2-1; D is perhaps TRBD1 (6 bases). The V gene's germline CDR1 is MNHEY and CDR2 SMNVEV (reference sequence). V lost 5 bases and J lost 9, with 14 bases in between. The CDR3 totals 13 residues. The CDR3 loop reads CASSIQGGGEQFF. The DNA of the CDR3 is TGTGCCAGCAGTATACAAGGGGGTGGTGAGCAGTTCTTC.

J is TRBJ2-1 and V is TRBV5-8, with D perhaps matching TRBD1 (5 bases). Germline CDR1 is SGHTS and CDR2 is YDEGEE. This CDR3 has 13 residues. Trimming took off 2 bases at V and 4 bases at J, with 7 bases between the two ends. The CDR3 sequence is CASSFDRYNEQFF. The DNA for the CDR3 is TGTGCCAGCAGCTTCGACAGATACAATGAGCAGTTCTTC. The full variable domain, in which reference TRBV5-8 and TRBJ2-1 provide the parts outside the CDR3, is EAGVTQSPTHLIKTRGQQATLRCSPISGHTSVYWYQQALGLGLQFLLWYDEGEERNRGNFPPRFSGRQFPNYSSELNVNALELEDSALYLCASSFDRYNEQFFGPGTRLTVL.

The J gene is TRBJ2-3, the V gene TRBV19, with TRBD2 matching 10 bases. The CDR3 is 15 residues long. Germline assignment: CDR1 LNHDA and CDR2 SQIVND (reference sequence). V dropped 4 bases and J dropped 2; count of bases not matched to a gene: 3. The CDR3 DNA reads TGTGCCAGTAGTACTAGCGGGAGAGTCACAGATACGCAGTATTTT. As protein: CASSTSGRVTDTQYF.

This clone came up a few times. This chain connects TRBV5-6 to TRBJ2-2; no definite D call. From germline, CDR1 is SGHDT and CDR2 YYEEEE. Trimming removed 0 bases from V and 1 base from J, with 7 bases in between. The CDR3 runs 15 residues. The DNA for the CDR3 is TGTGCCAGCAGCTTGGTTAGTCAGAACACCGGGGAGCTGTTTTTT. Its translation: CASSLVSQNTGELFF.

The chain uses TRBV7-9 and TRBJ1-1, with TRBD1 identical over 7 bases. The trim removed 2 bases at V and 3 bases at J, leaving 9 bases unmatched. The germline V gene encodes CDR1 SEHNR and CDR2 FQNEAQ (reference sequence). The CDR3 runs 16 residues. The CDR3 protein is CASSLFLTRGDTEAFF. In nucleotides, the CDR3 is TGTGCCAGCAGCTTATTCCTCACCAGGGGGGACACTGAAGCTTTCTTT. The full variable domain, in which reference TRBV7-9 and TRBJ1-1 provide the parts outside the CDR3, is DTGVSQNPRHKITKRGQNVTFRCDPISEHNRLYWYRQTLGQGPEFLTYFQNEAQLEKSRLLSDRFSAERPKGSFSTLEIQRTEQGDSAMYLCASSLFLTRGDTEAFFGQGTRLTVV.

The J gene is TRBJ2-7, the V gene TRBV6-5, with 8 bases that match TRBD2. In germline, CDR1 is MNHEY, CDR2 SVGAGI. The CDR3 is 16 amino acids. V lost 2 bases, J lost 5 bases, and 11 bases stayed unmatched. CDR3 DNA: TGTGCCAGCAGTTACGACTCGCGGGAGGCCGGGAACGAGCAGTACTTC. Protein: CASSYDSREAGNEQYF.